The 22 T cell receptor beta chains below were found in one sample sequenced in a study of T cell responses to AZD1222 COVID-19 vaccine. Data came from immunoSEQ multiplex PCR; TCRdb stores just in-frame clones and leaves some out. The table shows approximately 160,000 clones, with 87% occurring only once. The input for sequencing was peripheral blood, taken on day 0 of AZD1222 vaccination. These TCRs come from an adult in good health.

The rearrangement links TRBV3-1 (or the pseudogene TRBV3-2) to TRBJ2-1; TRBD2 aligns across 10 bases. This CDR3 has 16 residues. CDR1 is LGHDT, CDR2 YNNKEL, per germline (reference sequence). V shed 4 bases, J shed 8 bases, and the junction held 11 bases outside the gene matches. CDR3 DNA sequence: TGTGCCAGCAGCCCCTTAGGTCCTAGCGGGAGTGATGAGCAGTTCTTC. Translating it yields CASSPLGPSGSDEQFF.

The chain carries TRBV19 and TRBJ1-2; D might be TRBD1 (6 bases). Germline lookup yields CDR1 LNHDA and CDR2 SQIVND (reference sequence). CDR3 length: 14 amino acids. The V and J ends lost 6 bases and 1 base respectively, with 12 bases between them. In nucleotides, the CDR3 is TGTGCCAGTAGGAGGACAGCATTTAACTATGGCTACACCTTC. Amino acids: CASRRTAFNYGYTF. Full variable domain (remainder filled in from reference TRBV19 and TRBJ1-2): DGGITQSPKYLFRKEGQNVTLSCEQNLNHDAMYWYRQDPGQGLRLIYYSQIVNDFQKGDIAEGYSVSREKKESFPLTVTSAQKNPTAFYLCASRRTAFNYGYTFGSGTRLTVV.

The V and J genes are TRBV6-5 and TRBJ1-5; D uncertain. The germline gives CDR1 MNHEY, CDR2 SVGAGI. The CDR3 contains 13 residues. V was cut by 6 bases and J by 5 bases, with 11 bases left in between. CDR3 sequence reads: CASRRIMDQPQHF. Here the CDR3 DNA reads TGTGCCAGCAGACGCATCATGGATCAGCCCCAGCATTTT.

The chain has TRBV19 and TRBJ1-3; D is uncertain. CDR3 length: 16 amino acids. The germline CDR1 and CDR2 sequences are LNHDA and SQIVND (reference sequence). The V end lost 2 bases, the J end lost 0 bases, and 11 bases lay between the germline ends. This CDR3 reads CASSITYWSSGNTIYF. DNA of the CDR3: TGTGCCAGTAGTATAACGTATTGGTCCTCTGGAAACACCATATATTTT.

V usage is TRBV18 and J usage is TRBJ1-2; 11 bases line up with TRBD1. CDR1 and CDR2 (germline): KGHSH, LQKENI. The CDR3 has 19 residues. V shed 3 bases and J 7 bases; nucleotides not matched to a gene: 19. CDR3 nucleotides: TGTGCCAGCTCACCTAATTCATGGTACAGGACAGGGGGCTTCGGTGGCTACACCTTC. Its protein is CASSPNSWYRTGGFGGYTF.

V gene TRBV7-9 combines with J gene TRBJ1-1; 7 bases align to TRBD1. The CDR3 spans 15 residues. The germline V gene encodes CDR1 SEHNR and CDR2 FQNEAQ (reference sequence). With V trimmed by 5 bases and J by 5 bases, 11 bases remained unmatched. CDR3 nucleotide sequence: TGTGCCAGCAGCCGACAGGGCGTGGCGAGAACTGAAGCTTTCTTT. Translated: CASSRQGVARTEAFF.

This chain connects TRBV15 to TRBJ2-1; D assignment may be TRBD1 or TRBD2 (5 bases each). CDR1 is LNHNV, CDR2 YYDKDF, per germline (reference sequence). V shed 1 base and J shed 10 bases, with 14 bases lying between them. The CDR3 covers 14 residues. This chain's CDR3 is CATSRGPRENEQFF. Written as DNA, the CDR3 is TGTGCCACCAGCAGAGGCCCCAGGGAGAACGAGCAGTTCTTC.

The chain has TRBV6-5 and TRBJ1-4; D is perhaps TRBD1 (6 bases). Germline loops: CDR1 MNHEY, CDR2 SVGAGI. V was shortened by 6 bases and J by 7 bases, with 18 bases between the two germline ends. The CDR3 contains 15 residues. CDR3 sequence reads: CASSPFQGRGEKLFF. The CDR3 DNA reads TGTGCCAGCAGCCCCTTTCAGGGGAGAGGTGAAAAACTGTTTTTT.

This sequence joins TRBV6-5 and TRBJ1-2, with D possibly being TRBD1 (5 bases). CDR3 length: 14 residues. CDR1 and CDR2 (germline): MNHEY, SVGAGI. Trimming removed 4 bases from V and 4 bases from J, with 13 bases in between. This CDR3 reads CASSLYQGFYGYTF. DNA of the CDR3: TGTGCCAGCAGTTTATACCAGGGTTTCTATGGCTACACCTTC.

The chain joins TRBV28 to TRBJ1-3; D not certain. The germline V gene encodes CDR1 MDHEN and CDR2 SYDVKM. Between the trimmed V and J ends, which lost 6 bases and 0 bases, there was a span of 6 bases. The CDR3 is made up of 13 amino acids. CDR3 sequence: CASRADSGNTIYF. CDR3 coding DNA: TGTGCCAGCAGGGCAGACTCTGGAAACACCATATATTTT.

V usage is TRBV28 and J usage is TRBJ2-7; D possibly corresponds to TRBD1 (6 bases). V lost 7 bases to trimming and J lost 3 bases, with 10 bases between them. This CDR3 region has 12 residues. Germline CDR1 reads MDHEN; CDR2 reads SYDVKM. Here the CDR3 reads CASIRGNYEQYF. CDR3 sequence (DNA): TGTGCCAGCATTAGGGGGAACTACGAGCAGTACTTC. Complete variable domain (other parts from reference TRBV28 and TRBJ2-7): DVKVTQSSRYLVKRTGEKVFLECVQDMDHENMFWYRQDPGLGLRLIYFSYDVKMKEKGDIPEGYSVSREKKERFSLILESASTNQTSMYLCASIRGNYEQYFGPGTRLTVT.

The genes are TRBV5-1 and TRBJ1-5; 8 bases line up with TRBD1. Germline trimming cut 1 base from V and 6 bases from J; bases unmatched to any gene: 3. The CDR3 totals 14 residues. Germline values: CDR1 SGHRS, CDR2 YFSETQ. As DNA, the CDR3 is TGCGCCAGCAGCTTGTCAGGGGGCGGTCAGCCCCAGCATTTT. Residues: CASSLSGGGQPQHF.

A word on this clone: Distinct nucleotide sequences in the sample also encode this CDR3. This chain connects TRBV28 to TRBJ1-2; 8 positions match TRBD1. Per the germline V gene, CDR1 is MDHEN and CDR2 is SYDVKM. Trimming at V came to 3 bases and at J to 4 bases, leaving 1 base not matched to a gene. CDR3 length: 13 residues. CDR3 sequence reads: CASSLTGAYGYTF. The CDR3 DNA reads TGTGCCAGCAGTTTGACAGGGGCCTATGGCTACACCTTC.

The J gene is TRBJ1-2, the V gene TRBV5-1; D gene ambiguous. V was pared by 4 bases and J by 1 base, with 14 bases between. The germline V gene encodes CDR1 SGHRS and CDR2 YFSETQ. CDR3 length: 15 amino acids. The CDR3 DNA sequence: TGCGCCAGCAGCCCCGGGGATGAGGTTAACTATGGCTACACCTTC. This codes for CASSPGDEVNYGYTF.

The chain couples TRBV29-1 to TRBJ2-7; D is undetermined. Germline loops: CDR1 SQVTM, CDR2 ANQGSEA. The CDR3 has 12 amino acids. Trimming removed 4 bases at V and 4 bases at J, with 11 bases between. The CDR3 nucleotides read TGCAGCGTTGGGCAGGAGATATACGAGCAGTACTTC. This sequence encodes CSVGQEIYEQYF.

CDR3 nucleotides: TGTGCCAGTAGTATAGTGGGACAGCCTGGAAACACCATATATTTT. Its protein product is CASSIVGQPGNTIYF. The chain links TRBV19 to TRBJ1-3; 7 bases fit TRBD1. This CDR3 spans 15 amino acids. V gave up 1 base and J gave up 2 bases; unmatched junction bases: 2. The germline V gene has CDR1 LNHDA and CDR2 SQIVND (reference sequence).

This chain links TRBV2 with TRBJ1-1, with 7 bases matching TRBD1. This CDR3 is 12 amino acids long. Germline V CDR1 and CDR2: SNHLY, FYNNEI. V shed 8 bases and J 5 bases; nucleotides not matched to a gene: 5. This CDR3 is CASDRVLTEAFF. The CDR3 nucleotides read TGTGCCAGCGACAGGGTGTTGACTGAAGCTTTCTTT.

V is TRBV3-1 (or the pseudogene TRBV3-2) and J is TRBJ1-2, with TRBD1 identical over 9 bases. Germline V gives CDR1 LGHDT, CDR2 YNNKEL (reference sequence). The CDR3 length is 16 residues. V shed 3 bases, J shed 2 bases, and the junction held 7 bases outside the gene matches. The CDR3 is CASSHLLDRGNYGYTF. Here the CDR3 DNA reads TGTGCCAGCAGCCATTTACTAGACAGGGGGAACTATGGCTACACCTTC.

This sequence joins TRBV30 and TRBJ2-2, with D uncertain. There are 10 residues in the CDR3. Germline V gives CDR1 GTSNPN, CDR2 SVGIG (reference sequence). The ends were cut back, 3 bases at V and 7 bases at J, with 3 bases in the middle. The CDR3 loop is CAWRIGELFF. As DNA, the CDR3 is TGTGCCTGGAGGATCGGGGAGCTGTTTTTT.

This clone has just one count. The chain recombines TRBV11-2 with TRBJ1-2; D is uncertain. CDR3 length equals 13 residues. Trimming took off 2 bases at V and 5 bases at J, with 9 bases between the two ends. Germline V gene data show CDR1 as SGHAT and CDR2 as FQNNGV. Here the CDR3 reads CASSLQFSYGYTF. The CDR3 DNA reads as TGTGCCAGCAGCTTACAGTTCAGTTATGGCTACACCTTC.

The chain uses TRBV5-1 and TRBJ2-2, with D maybe TRBD2 (5 bases). Trimming removed 1 base at V and 4 bases at J, with 14 bases between. There are 16 residues in the CDR3. Germline V gene sequence: CDR1 SGHRS, CDR2 YFSETQ. The CDR3 DNA reads TGCGCCAGCAGCTTGTGGAGAAAGGCGGGCACCGGGGAGCTGTTTTTT. It is translated as CASSLWRKAGTGELFF.

This clone was seen once. The chain recombines TRBV5-1 with TRBJ1-3; D is perhaps TRBD1 (5 bases). The CDR3 sequence is 17 residues long. V lost 1 base and J 2 bases, leaving 16 bases between the germline ends. Per the germline V gene, CDR1 is SGHRS and CDR2 is YFSETQ. The CDR3 sequence is CASSLNWGRRTGNTIYF. The CDR3 DNA follows: TGCGCCAGCAGCTTGAATTGGGGCAGGCGAACTGGAAACACCATATATTTT.